The rows below give T cell receptor beta chains drawn from one sample of a study of T cell repertoires in cytomegalovirus infection. Their antigens are not known. TCRdb recomputed calls from the reads with MiXCR, one row per CDR3 protein. This sample has around 500,000 distinct CDR3 sequences, with roughly 43% found just once. This material consisted of cultured PBMCs, taken from culture after CMV antigen stimulation. All receptors derive from a human donor in good health (CMV status not recorded). Some clones in this sample may be carry-over from other donors' samples. CDR3s leave out the opening cysteine and the closing phenylalanine or tryptophan.

CDR3	J	V
ASSWAAGGTEAF	TRBJ1-1	TRBV7-8
ASSQTGMGTEAF	TRBJ1-1	TRBV7-2
ASSILWDSYNEQF	TRBJ2-1	TRBV7-2
AWSGEQRSEREITDTQY	TRBJ2-3	TRBV30
ASSLAQAGVNLYTGELF	TRBJ2-2	TRBV7-6
ASGYHSGTSLVNEQF	TRBJ2-1	TRBV12-5
ASRSTGVWSYEQY	TRBJ2-7	TRBV11-2
SASPLGLNTEAF	TRBJ1-1	TRBV20-1
ASSYRDRVNSPLH	TRBJ1-6	TRBV6-5
ASSTLRDGNYGYT	TRBJ1-2	TRBV5-1
ASSTGLDYGYT	TRBJ1-2	TRBV7-2
ASSPPTNNEQF	TRBJ2-1	TRBV7-9
ASRLSGGWGGNYGYT	TRBJ1-2	TRBV6-1
ASKQEGVEKLF	TRBJ1-4	TRBV6-6
ASIGWGEGTQY	TRBJ2-3	TRBV7-2
ASRPLATGELF	TRBJ2-2	TRBV11-2
ATNPDSEETQY	TRBJ2-5	TRBV6-2/TRBV6-3
ASSLGAGGQETQY	TRBJ2-5	TRBV7-7
ASRPSRSEAF	TRBJ1-1	TRBV12-3/TRBV12-4
ASSPPGDTYNEQF	TRBJ2-1	TRBV13
ASSSEWGGQNYEQY	TRBJ2-7	TRBV11-2
ASTTIAGGETQY	TRBJ2-5	TRBV7-9
ASSIDGNEQF	TRBJ2-1	TRBV5-3
ASTTVGSGTEAF	TRBJ1-1	TRBV12-3/TRBV12-4
ASNEGQVDGYT	TRBJ1-2	TRBV9
ASSLAAREQY	TRBJ2-7	TRBV7-2
ASSPVNTGELF	TRBJ2-2	TRBV7-2
ASSLALRDREKLF	TRBJ1-4	TRBV7-4
ASSLTGGFGANVLT	TRBJ2-6	TRBV7-2
ASSDRQGRVRNTEAF	TRBJ1-1	TRBV6-1
ASSSGTSKNIQY	TRBJ2-4	TRBV7-2
ASSAPGEETQY	TRBJ2-5	TRBV5-3
ASSESGGAPSTDTQY	TRBJ2-3	TRBV25-1
ASSYSKGSGDYYEQY	TRBJ2-7	TRBV6-2/TRBV6-3
ASSYRRLVDTQY	TRBJ2-3	TRBV6-8
ASSLPPSGTPSYNEQF	TRBJ2-1	TRBV7-8
ASSLGRMESPLH	TRBJ1-6	TRBV7-6
ASSVYRDRGSSGANVLT	TRBJ2-6	TRBV13
SARPSGGLESYEQY	TRBJ2-7	TRBV20-1
ASRQDRRYNEQF	TRBJ2-1	TRBV6-1
ASSSARYEQY	TRBJ2-7	TRBV7-2
ASSLARGLAASYEQY	TRBJ2-7	TRBV7-6
ASSFRTGFPRGSHNEQF	TRBJ2-1	TRBV7-6
ASSILHRVAGGEDTQY	TRBJ2-3	TRBV7-9
ASTPGVPGSYGYT	TRBJ1-2	TRBV28
ASSFPGQGGTEAF	TRBJ1-1	TRBV7-6
ASSIQGPPSGYSGANVLT	TRBJ2-6	TRBV19
ASSRQARGGSDTQY	TRBJ2-5	TRBV7-7
ASSPRGPGANVLT	TRBJ2-6	TRBV7-2
ASSEYVRTEAF	TRBJ1-1	TRBV6-1
ASSLSGTHTGELF	TRBJ2-2	TRBV7-6
ASSALQGVVGYT	TRBJ1-2	TRBV7-2
ASSQGLPYEQY	TRBJ2-7	TRBV28
ASSYTGGQGVNQPQH	TRBJ1-5	TRBV6-2/TRBV6-3
ASSYSEKADTQY	TRBJ2-3	TRBV6-6